These T cell receptor beta chains were read from a single sample in a study of blood T cell repertoires in COVID-19. This table comes from immunoSEQ multiplex PCR, and its TCRdb copy is limited to in-frame clones, with some not included. The table lists 200,000 to 250,000 clones, approximately 84% of them singletons, with 1.8% in the top ten. The specimen sequenced was PBMCs or T cells enriched from blood (not recorded which). Source of these receptors: a man between 60 and 75 years old who had recovered from COVID-19. The CDR3 runs from the conserved cysteine through the conserved F or W. The order of the fields is clone size, J gene, V gene, D gene, CDR3 DNA, CDR3 protein. D genes are given only for firm matches. Not every row has a clone size; where given, it reads once, few, many or a size class.

clone size: .; J gene: TRBJ1-5; V gene: TRBV6-5; D gene: .; CDR3 DNA: TGTGCCAGCAGTCCTGACAGGAGCAATCAGCCCCAGCATTTT; CDR3 protein: CASSPDRSNQPQHF
clone size: once; J gene: TRBJ2-7; V gene: TRBV13; D gene: TRBD1; CDR3 DNA: TGTGCCAGCAGCGTCGGACAGGGTTACGAGCAGTACTTC; CDR3 protein: CASSVGQGYEQYF
clone size: .; J gene: TRBJ2-2; V gene: TRBV27; D gene: .; CDR3 DNA: TGTGCCAGCCCCTGGGGTGGCGGCCGGGGAACCGGGGAGCTGTTTTTT; CDR3 protein: CASPWGGGRGTGELFF
clone size: once; J gene: TRBJ2-7; V gene: TRBV4-2; D gene: TRBD1; CDR3 DNA: TGTGCCAGCAGCCGCGCCCCGCAGGGGGAATACGAGCAGTACTTC; CDR3 protein: CASSRAPQGEYEQYF
clone size: few; J gene: TRBJ1-2; V gene: TRBV19; D gene: TRBD1; CDR3 DNA: TGTGCCAGTAGTTACCCTCCGGGACAGGGGGAGGATGGCTACACCTTC; CDR3 protein: CASSYPPGQGEDGYTF
clone size: once; J gene: TRBJ2-5; V gene: TRBV3-1/TRBV3-2; D gene: TRBD1; CDR3 DNA: TGTGCCAGCAGCCAAGTCATAGGGGGCCCCTCTAGGGAGACCCAGTACTTC; CDR3 protein: CASSQVIGGPSRETQYF
clone size: .; J gene: TRBJ1-2; V gene: TRBV7-9; D gene: TRBD1; CDR3 DNA: TGTGCCAGCAGCTTCCCTAACAGGGGTTATGGCTACACCTTC; CDR3 protein: CASSFPNRGYGYTF
clone size: .; J gene: TRBJ2-1; V gene: TRBV18; D gene: TRBD1; CDR3 DNA: TGTGCCAGCTCACCTGGGACAGCTAACAATGAGCAGTTCTTC; CDR3 protein: CASSPGTANNEQFF
clone size: .; J gene: TRBJ1-4; V gene: TRBV7-8; D gene: .; CDR3 DNA: TGTGCCAGCAGCTTAGGACTCAATAATGAAAAACTGTTTTTT; CDR3 protein: CASSLGLNNEKLFF
clone size: .; J gene: TRBJ2-1; V gene: TRBV29-1; D gene: TRBD1; CDR3 DNA: TGCAGCGTTAGGGACAGGGGATGGGACAATGAGCAGTTCTTC; CDR3 protein: CSVRDRGWDNEQFF
clone size: .; J gene: TRBJ1-1; V gene: TRBV18; D gene: .; CDR3 DNA: TGTGCCAGCTCACCACCGGGGCCCACCCGCTCTGAAGCTTTCTTT; CDR3 protein: CASSPPGPTRSEAFF
clone size: .; J gene: TRBJ1-1; V gene: TRBV7-2; D gene: .; CDR3 DNA: TGTGCCAGCAGCTTAGTGGGGCGGGAGACTGAAGCTTTCTTT; CDR3 protein: CASSLVGRETEAFF
clone size: .; J gene: TRBJ2-7; V gene: TRBV5-8; D gene: .; CDR3 DNA: TGTGCCAGCAGCTATTTACAGGTCTACGAGCAGTACTTC; CDR3 protein: CASSYLQVYEQYF
clone size: .; J gene: TRBJ2-2; V gene: TRBV20-1; D gene: .; CDR3 DNA: TGCAGTGCTAGTCCGGGGACAAACACCGGGGAGCTGTTTTTT; CDR3 protein: CSASPGTNTGELFF
clone size: .; J gene: TRBJ2-7; V gene: TRBV19; D gene: .; CDR3 DNA: TGTGCCAGTAGTAGTTTTGGGGGCGCCTACGAGCAGTACTTC; CDR3 protein: CASSSFGGAYEQYF
clone size: .; J gene: TRBJ2-7; V gene: TRBV18; D gene: TRBD1; CDR3 DNA: TGTGCCAGCTCACCCGGACAGGGGGGTTCCTACGAGCAGTACTTC; CDR3 protein: CASSPGQGGSYEQYF
clone size: few; J gene: TRBJ1-4; V gene: TRBV15; D gene: .; CDR3 DNA: TGTGCCACCAGCAGAGATGGCCAGGGCCGCGAAAAACTGTTTTTT; CDR3 protein: CATSRDGQGREKLFF
clone size: .; J gene: TRBJ1-1; V gene: TRBV4-2; D gene: .; CDR3 DNA: TGTGCCAGCAGCCAAGAAATTGACACCGTGAACACTGAAGCTTTCTTT; CDR3 protein: CASSQEIDTVNTEAFF
clone size: .; J gene: TRBJ2-7; V gene: TRBV15; D gene: TRBD2; CDR3 DNA: TGTGCCACCAGCACACTAGCGGGGGACTACGAGCAGTACTTC; CDR3 protein: CATSTLAGDYEQYF
clone size: .; J gene: TRBJ1-4; V gene: TRBV6-1; D gene: .; CDR3 DNA: TGTGCCAGCAGTGATGGGGGGAGGGGTCATGAAAAACTGTTTTTT; CDR3 protein: CASSDGGRGHEKLFF